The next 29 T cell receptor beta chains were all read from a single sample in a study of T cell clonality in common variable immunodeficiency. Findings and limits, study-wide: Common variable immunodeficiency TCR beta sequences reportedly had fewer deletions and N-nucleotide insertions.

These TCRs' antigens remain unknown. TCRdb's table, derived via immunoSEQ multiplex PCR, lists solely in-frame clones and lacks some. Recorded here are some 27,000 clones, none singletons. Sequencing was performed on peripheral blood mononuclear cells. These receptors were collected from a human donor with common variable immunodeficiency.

CDR3 region: CASSDRGQGYTF. CDR3 bases read: TGTGCCAGCAGTGACAGGGGGCAGGGC. The chain combines TRBV6-2 or TRBV6-3 with TRBJ1-2; 10 bases match TRBD1. The read comes to an end 3 residues before the CDR3 does, leaving the germline J gene to fill in the end. The CDR3 has 12 amino acids. Germline CDR1 and CDR2: MNHEY and SVGEGT.

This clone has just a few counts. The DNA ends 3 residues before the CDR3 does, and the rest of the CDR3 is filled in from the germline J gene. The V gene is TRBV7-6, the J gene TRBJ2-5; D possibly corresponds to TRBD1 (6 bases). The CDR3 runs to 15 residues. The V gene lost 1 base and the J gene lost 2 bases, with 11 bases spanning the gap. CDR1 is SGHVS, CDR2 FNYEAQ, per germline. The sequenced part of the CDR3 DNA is TGTGCCAGCAGCTTAGAAGGGGGTCGGCAAGAGACC. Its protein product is CASSLEGGRQET. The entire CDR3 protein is CASSLEGGRQETQYF.

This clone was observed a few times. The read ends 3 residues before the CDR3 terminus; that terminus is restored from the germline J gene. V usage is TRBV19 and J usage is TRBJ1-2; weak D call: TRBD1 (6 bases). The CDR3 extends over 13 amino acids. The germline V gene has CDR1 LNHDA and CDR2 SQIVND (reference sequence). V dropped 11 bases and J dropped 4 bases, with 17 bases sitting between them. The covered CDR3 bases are TGTGCCTCCTGCTTGGCAGGGGCCTATGGC. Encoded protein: CASCLAGAYG. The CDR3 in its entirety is CASCLAGAYGYTF.

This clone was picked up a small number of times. Incomplete CDR3 DNA: TGTGCCAGTAGTACAGGACTAGCGGGCGCCGATACG. It encodes CASSTGLAGADT. The whole CDR3 reads CASSTGLAGADTQYF. This sequence joins TRBV19 and TRBJ2-3; TRBD2 matches at 11 bases. The read finishes 3 residues shy of the CDR3 end, and the germline J gene is used to complete it. This CDR3 contains 15 residues. The J segment lost 6 bases and the V segment lost 4 bases, leaving 6 bases of the junction unmatched. CDR1 and CDR2 from the germline V gene are LNHDA and SQIVND (reference sequence).

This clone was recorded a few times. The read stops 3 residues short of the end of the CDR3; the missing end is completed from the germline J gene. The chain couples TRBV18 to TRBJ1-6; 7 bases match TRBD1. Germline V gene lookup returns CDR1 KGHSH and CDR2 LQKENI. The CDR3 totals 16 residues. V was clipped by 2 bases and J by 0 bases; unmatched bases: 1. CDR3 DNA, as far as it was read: TGTGCCAGCTCACCAGGACAGGTCTCCTATAATTCACCC. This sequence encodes CASSPGQVSYNSP. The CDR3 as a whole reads CASSPGQVSYNSPLHF.

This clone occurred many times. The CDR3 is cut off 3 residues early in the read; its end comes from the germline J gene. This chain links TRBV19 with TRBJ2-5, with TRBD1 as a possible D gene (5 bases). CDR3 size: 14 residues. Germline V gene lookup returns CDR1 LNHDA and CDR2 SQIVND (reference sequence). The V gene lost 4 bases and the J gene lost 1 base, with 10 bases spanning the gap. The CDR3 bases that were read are TGTGCCAGTAGTAAGGCCAGGGCCCAAGAGACC. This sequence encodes CASSKARAQET. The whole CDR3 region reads CASSKARAQETQYF. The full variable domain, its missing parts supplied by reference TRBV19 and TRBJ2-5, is DGGITQSPKYLFRKEGQNVTLSCEQNLNHDAMYWYRQDPGQGLRLIYYSQIVNDFQKGDIAEGYSVSREKKESFPLTVTSAQKNPTAFYLCASSKARAQETQYFGPGTRLLVL.

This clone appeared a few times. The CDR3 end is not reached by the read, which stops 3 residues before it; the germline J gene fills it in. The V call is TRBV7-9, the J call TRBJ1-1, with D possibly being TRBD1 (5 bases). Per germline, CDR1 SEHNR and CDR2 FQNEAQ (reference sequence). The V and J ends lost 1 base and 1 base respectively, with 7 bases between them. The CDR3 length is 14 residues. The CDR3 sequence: CASSLGTTNTEAFF. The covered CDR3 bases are TGTGCCAGCAGCTTAGGGACAACGAACACTGAA.

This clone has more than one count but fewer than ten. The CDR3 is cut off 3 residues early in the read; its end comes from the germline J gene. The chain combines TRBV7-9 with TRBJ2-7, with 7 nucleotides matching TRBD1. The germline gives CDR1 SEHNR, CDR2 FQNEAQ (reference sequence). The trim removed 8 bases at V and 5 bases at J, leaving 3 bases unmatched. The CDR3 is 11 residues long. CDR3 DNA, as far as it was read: TGTGCCAGCCAGACAGGGAACGAG. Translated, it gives CASQTGNE. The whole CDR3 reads CASQTGNEQYF.

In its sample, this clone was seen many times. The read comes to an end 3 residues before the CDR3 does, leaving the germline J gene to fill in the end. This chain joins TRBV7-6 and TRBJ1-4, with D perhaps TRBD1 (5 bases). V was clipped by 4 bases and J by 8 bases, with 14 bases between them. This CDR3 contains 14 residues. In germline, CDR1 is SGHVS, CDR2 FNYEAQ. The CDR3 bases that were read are TGTGCCAGCAGCTCTTACACTACAGGAGAAAAA. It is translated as CASSSYTTGEK. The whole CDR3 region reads CASSSYTTGEKLFF.

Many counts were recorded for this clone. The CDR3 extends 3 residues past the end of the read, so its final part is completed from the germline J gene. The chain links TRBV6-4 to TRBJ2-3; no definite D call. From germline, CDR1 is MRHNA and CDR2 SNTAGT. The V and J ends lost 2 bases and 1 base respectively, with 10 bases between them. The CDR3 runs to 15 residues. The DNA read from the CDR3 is TGTGCCAGCAGTGACAGGGTGGATGGCACAGATACG. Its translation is CASSDRVDGTDT. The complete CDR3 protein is CASSDRVDGTDTQYF.

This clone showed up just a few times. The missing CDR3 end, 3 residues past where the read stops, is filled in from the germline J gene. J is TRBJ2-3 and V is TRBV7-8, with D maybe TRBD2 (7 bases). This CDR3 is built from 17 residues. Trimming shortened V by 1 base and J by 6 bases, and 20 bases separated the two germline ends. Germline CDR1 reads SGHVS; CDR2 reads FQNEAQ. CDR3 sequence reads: CASSLGGGPGDTDTQYF. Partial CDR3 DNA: TGTGCCAGCAGCTTAGGGGGGGGGCCTGGGGATACCGATACG.

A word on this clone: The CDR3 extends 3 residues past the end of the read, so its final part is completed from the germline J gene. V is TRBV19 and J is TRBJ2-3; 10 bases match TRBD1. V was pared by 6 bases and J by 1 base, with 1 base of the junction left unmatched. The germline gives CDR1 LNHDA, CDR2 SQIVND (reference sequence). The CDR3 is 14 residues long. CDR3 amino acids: CASRTGGRTDTQYF. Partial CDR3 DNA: TGTGCCAGTAGGACAGGGGGCCGCACAGATACG.

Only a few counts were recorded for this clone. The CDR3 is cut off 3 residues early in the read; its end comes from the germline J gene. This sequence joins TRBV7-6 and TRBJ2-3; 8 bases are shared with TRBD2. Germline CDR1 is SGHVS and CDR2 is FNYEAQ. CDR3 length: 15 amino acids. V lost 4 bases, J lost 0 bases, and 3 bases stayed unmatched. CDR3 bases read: TGTGCCAGCAGCTCGTCGGGGGGGAGCACAGATACG. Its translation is CASSSSGGSTDT. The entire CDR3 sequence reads CASSSSGGSTDTQYF.

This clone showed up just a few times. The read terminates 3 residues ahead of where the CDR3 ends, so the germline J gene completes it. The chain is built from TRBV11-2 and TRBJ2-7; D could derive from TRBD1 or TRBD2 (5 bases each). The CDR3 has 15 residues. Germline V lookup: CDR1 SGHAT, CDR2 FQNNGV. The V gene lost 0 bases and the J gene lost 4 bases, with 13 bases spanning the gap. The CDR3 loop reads CASSLESGRGYEQYF. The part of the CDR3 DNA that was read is TGTGCCAGCAGCTTAGAGTCAGGGAGAGGGTACGAG.

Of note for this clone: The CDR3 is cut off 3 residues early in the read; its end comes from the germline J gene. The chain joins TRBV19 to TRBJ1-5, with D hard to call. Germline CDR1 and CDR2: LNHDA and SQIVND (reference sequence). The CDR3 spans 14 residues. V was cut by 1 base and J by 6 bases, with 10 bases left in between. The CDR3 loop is CASSIVGQTQPQHF. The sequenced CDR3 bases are TGTGCCAGTAGTATAGTAGGGCAGACTCAGCCC.

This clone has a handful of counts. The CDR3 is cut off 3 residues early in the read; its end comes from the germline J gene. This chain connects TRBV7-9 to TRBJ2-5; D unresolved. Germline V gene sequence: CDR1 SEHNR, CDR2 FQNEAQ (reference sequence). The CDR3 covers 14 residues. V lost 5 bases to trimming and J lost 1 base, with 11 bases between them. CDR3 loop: CASSPASSQETQYF. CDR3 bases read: TGTGCCAGCAGCCCAGCGAGTAGCCAAGAGACC.

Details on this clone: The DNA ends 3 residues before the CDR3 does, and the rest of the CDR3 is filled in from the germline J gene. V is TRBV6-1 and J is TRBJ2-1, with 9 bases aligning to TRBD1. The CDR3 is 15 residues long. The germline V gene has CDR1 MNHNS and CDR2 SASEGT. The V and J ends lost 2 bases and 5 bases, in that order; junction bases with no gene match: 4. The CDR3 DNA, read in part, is TGTGCCAGCAGTGAACCGGGACAGGGCCACAATGAG. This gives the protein CASSEPGQGHNE. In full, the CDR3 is CASSEPGQGHNEQFF.

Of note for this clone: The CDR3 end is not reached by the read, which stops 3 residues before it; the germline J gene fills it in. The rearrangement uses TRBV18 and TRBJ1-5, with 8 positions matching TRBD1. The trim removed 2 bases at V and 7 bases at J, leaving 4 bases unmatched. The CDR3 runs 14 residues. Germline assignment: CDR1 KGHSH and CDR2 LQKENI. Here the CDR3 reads CASSPTTGEQPQHF. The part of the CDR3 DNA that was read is TGTGCCAGCTCACCAACGACAGGGGAACAGCCC.

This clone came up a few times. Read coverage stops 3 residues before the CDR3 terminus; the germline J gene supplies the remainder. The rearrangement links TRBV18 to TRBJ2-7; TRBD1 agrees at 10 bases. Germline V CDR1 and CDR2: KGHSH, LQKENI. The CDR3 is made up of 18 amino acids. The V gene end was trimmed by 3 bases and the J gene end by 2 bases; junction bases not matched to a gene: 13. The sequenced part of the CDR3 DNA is TGTGCCAGCTCACCGAGGACCGGGACAGGGGATTCCCCCTACGAG. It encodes CASSPRTGTGDSPYE. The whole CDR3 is CASSPRTGTGDSPYEQYF.

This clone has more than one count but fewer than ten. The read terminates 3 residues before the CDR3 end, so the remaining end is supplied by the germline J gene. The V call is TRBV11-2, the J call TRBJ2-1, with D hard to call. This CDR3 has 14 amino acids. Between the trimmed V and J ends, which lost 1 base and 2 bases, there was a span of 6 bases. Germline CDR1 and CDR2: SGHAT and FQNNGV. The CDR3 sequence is CASSLVNPYNEQFF. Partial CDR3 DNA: TGTGCCAGCAGCTTAGTCAATCCCTACAATGAG.

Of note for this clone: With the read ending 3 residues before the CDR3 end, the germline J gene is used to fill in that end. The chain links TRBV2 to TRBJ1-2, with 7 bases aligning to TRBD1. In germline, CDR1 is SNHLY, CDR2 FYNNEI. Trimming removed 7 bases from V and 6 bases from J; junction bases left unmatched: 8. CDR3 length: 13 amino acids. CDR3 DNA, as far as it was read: TGTGCCAGCACCCTCGACAGGGACAATGGC. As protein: CASTLDRDNG. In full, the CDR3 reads CASTLDRDNGYTF.

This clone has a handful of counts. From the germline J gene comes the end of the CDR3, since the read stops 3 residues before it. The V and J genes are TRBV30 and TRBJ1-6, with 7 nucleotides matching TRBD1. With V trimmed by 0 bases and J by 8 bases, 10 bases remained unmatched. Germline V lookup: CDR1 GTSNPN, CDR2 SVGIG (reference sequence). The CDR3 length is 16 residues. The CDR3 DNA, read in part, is TGTGCCTGGAGTGTATTTACAGGGGCAGGTTATTCACCC. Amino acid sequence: CAWSVFTGAGYSP. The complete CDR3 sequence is CAWSVFTGAGYSPLHF. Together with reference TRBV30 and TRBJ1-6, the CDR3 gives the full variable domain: SQTIHQWPATLVQPVGSPLSLECTVEGTSNPNLYWYRQAAGRGLQLLFYSVGIGQISSEVPQNLSASRPQDRQFILSSKKLLLSDSGFYLCAWSVFTGAGYSPLHFGNGTRLTVT.

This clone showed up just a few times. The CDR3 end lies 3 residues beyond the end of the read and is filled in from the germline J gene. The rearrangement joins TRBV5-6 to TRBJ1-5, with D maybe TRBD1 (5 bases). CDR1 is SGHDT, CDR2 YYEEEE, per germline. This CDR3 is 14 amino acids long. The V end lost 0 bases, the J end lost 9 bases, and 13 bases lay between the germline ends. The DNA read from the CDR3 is TGTGCCAGCAGCTTGGCAAGCCAGGACACGCCC. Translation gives CASSLASQDTP. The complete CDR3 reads CASSLASQDTPQHF.

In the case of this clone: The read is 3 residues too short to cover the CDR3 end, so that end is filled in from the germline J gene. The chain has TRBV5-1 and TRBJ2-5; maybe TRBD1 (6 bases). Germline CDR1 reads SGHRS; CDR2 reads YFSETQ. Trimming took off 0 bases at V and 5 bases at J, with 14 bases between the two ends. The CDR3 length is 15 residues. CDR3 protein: CASSLVSGDFETQYF. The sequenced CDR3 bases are TGCGCCAGCAGCTTGGTATCAGGGGATTTCGAGACC. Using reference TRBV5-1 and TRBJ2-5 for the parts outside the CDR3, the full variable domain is KAGVTQTPRYLIKTRGQQVTLSCSPISGHRSVSWYQQTPGQGLQFLFEYFSETQRNKGNFPGRFSGRQFSNSRSEMNVSTLELGDSALYLCASSLVSGDFETQYFGPGTRLLVL.

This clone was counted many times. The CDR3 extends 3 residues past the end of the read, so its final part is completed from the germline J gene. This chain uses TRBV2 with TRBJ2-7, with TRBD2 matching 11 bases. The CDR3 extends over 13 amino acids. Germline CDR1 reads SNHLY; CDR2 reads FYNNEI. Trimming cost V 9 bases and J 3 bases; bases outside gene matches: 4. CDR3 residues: CASQTSGNYEQYF. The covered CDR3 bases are TGTGCCAGTCAGACTAGCGGGAACTACGAG.

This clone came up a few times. The sequenced CDR3 bases are TGTGCCAGCAGTGATTGGGGGGACTATAATTCACCC. It is translated as CASSDWGDYNSP. The full CDR3 is CASSDWGDYNSPLHF. The gene calls are TRBV6-1 and TRBJ1-6, with D possibly matching TRBD1 (5 bases). The sequence runs out 3 residues before the end of the CDR3; the remainder is reconstructed from the germline J gene. The length of the CDR3 is 15 residues. Trimming removed 3 bases from V and 3 bases from J, with 9 bases in between. The germline V gene encodes CDR1 MNHNS and CDR2 SASEGT.

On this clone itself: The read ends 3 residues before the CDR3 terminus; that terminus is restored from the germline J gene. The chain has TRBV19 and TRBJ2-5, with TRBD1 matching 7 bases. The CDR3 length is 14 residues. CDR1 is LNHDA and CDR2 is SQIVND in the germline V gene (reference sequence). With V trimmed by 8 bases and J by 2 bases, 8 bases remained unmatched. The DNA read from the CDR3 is TGTGCCAGTGGAAGGACAGGCATACAAGAGACC. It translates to CASGRTGIQET. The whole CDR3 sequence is CASGRTGIQETQYF.

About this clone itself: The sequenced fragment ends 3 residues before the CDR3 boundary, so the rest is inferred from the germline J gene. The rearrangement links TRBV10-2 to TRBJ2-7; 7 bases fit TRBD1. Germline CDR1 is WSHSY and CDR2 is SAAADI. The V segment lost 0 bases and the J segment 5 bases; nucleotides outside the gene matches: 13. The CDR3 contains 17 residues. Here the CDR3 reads CASSESGPLTGTHEQYF. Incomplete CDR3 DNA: TGCGCCAGCAGTGAGTCGGGGCCCTTGACAGGGACCCACGAG.

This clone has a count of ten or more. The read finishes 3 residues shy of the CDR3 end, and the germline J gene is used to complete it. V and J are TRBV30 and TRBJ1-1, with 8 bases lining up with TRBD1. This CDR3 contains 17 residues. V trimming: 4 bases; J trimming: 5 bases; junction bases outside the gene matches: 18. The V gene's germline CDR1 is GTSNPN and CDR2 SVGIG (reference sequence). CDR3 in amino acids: CAWKTDRFHRGNTEAFF. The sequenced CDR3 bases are TGTGCCTGGAAAACCGATAGGTTTCACAGGGGGAATACTGAA.